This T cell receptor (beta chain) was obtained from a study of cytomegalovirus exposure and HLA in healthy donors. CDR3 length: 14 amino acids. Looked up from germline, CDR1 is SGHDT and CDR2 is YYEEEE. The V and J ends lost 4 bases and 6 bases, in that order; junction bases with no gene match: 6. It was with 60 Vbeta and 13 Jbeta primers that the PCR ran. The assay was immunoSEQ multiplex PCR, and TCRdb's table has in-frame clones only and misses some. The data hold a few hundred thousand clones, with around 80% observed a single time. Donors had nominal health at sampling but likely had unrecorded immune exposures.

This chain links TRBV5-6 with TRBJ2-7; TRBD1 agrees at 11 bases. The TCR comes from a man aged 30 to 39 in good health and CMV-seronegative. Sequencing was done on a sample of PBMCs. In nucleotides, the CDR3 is TGTGCCAGCAGCCGGACAGGGGGCAATGGCGAGCAGTACTTC. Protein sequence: CASSRTGGNGEQYF.